The 19 T cell receptor beta chains reported below all come from one sample, sequenced in a study of blood T cell repertoires in COVID-19. Sequenced by immunoSEQ multiplex PCR; TCRdb stores in-frame clones only, minus some. This table has some 250,000 clones, roughly 77% appearing once. The sequenced material came from peripheral blood. The receptors come from an elderly woman with acute or convalescent COVID-19.

This clone was recorded a few times. The gene calls are TRBV27 and TRBJ2-7; 8 bases agree with TRBD1. Germline trimming cut 4 bases from V and 1 base from J; bases unmatched to any gene: 3. Germline CDR1 reads MNHEY; CDR2 reads SMNVEV (reference sequence). There are 14 residues in the CDR3. The CDR3 is CASSSRTGSYEQYF. In nucleotides, the CDR3 is TGTGCCAGCAGTTCAAGGACAGGGTCCTACGAGCAGTACTTC.

CDR3 amino acids: CASSMVRQGAKAKNIQYF. The CDR3 DNA reads TGTGCCAGTAGTATGGTTCGACAGGGGGCAAAAGCCAAAAACATTCAGTACTTC. The gene calls are TRBV19 and TRBJ2-4; 10 nucleotides line up with TRBD1. This CDR3 region has 18 residues. The germline CDR1 and CDR2 sequences are LNHDA and SQIVND (reference sequence). With 3 bases clipped from V and 0 bases from J, the junction kept 8 bases outside the gene matches.

The V gene is TRBV9, the J gene TRBJ2-2; 7 bases line up with TRBD2. There are 16 residues in the CDR3. Germline loops: CDR1 SGDLS, CDR2 YYNGEE. With 0 bases clipped from V and 3 bases from J, the junction kept 5 bases outside the gene matches. The CDR3: CASSVAGGTDTGELFF. The CDR3 coding sequence is TGTGCCAGCAGCGTAGCCGGGGGGACGGACACCGGGGAGCTGTTTTTT.

In its sample, this clone was seen a few times. The chain links TRBV5-6 to TRBJ1-5, with 7 bases matching TRBD1. With V trimmed by 3 bases and J by 0 bases, 3 bases remained unmatched. Germline lookup yields CDR1 SGHDT and CDR2 YYEEEE. CDR3 length: 15 amino acids. The CDR3 loop reads CASSSGQISNQPQHF. The CDR3 DNA reads TGTGCCAGCAGCTCGGGACAGATTAGCAATCAGCCCCAGCATTTT.

On this clone itself: Germline is not matched at one junction end, which may reflect a read error. At the DNA level, this CDR3 is encoded by other sequences in the same sample as well. The CDR3 spells CASSLSAGAKYEQYF. The CDR3 DNA reads as TGTGCCAGCAGCCTATCAGCGGGGGCCAAGTACGAGCAGTATTTC. The V call is TRBV3-1 (or the pseudogene TRBV3-2), the J call TRBJ2-7; 8 nucleotides match TRBD2. Germline CDR1 LGHDT, CDR2 YNNKEL (reference sequence). CDR3 length: 15 residues.

The V and J genes are TRBV10-1 and TRBJ1-4, with 7 bases matching TRBD1. Germline V gene lookup returns CDR1 WNHNN and CDR2 SYGVQD (reference sequence). CDR3 size: 14 residues. After removal of 9 bases from V and 7 bases from J, the junction contained 11 bases not matched to a gene. CDR3 sequence reads: CARPHRGRREKLFF. For the CDR3, the DNA is TGCGCCAGGCCTCACAGGGGAAGACGTGAAAAACTGTTTTTT.

The sample holds a few counts of this clone. This chain connects TRBV9 to TRBJ2-7; a possible D gene is TRBD2 (5 bases). This CDR3 has 15 amino acids. Germline CDR1 is SGDLS and CDR2 is YYNGEE. V lost 0 bases and J 0 bases, leaving 10 bases between the germline ends. This CDR3 reads CASSVGEGSSYEQYF. In DNA form, the CDR3 reads TGTGCCAGCAGCGTAGGGGAAGGGAGCTCCTACGAGCAGTACTTC. Using reference TRBV9 and TRBJ2-7 for the parts outside the CDR3, the full variable domain is DSGVTQTPKHLITATGQRVTLRCSPRSGDLSVYWYQQSLDQGLQFLIQYYNGEERAKGNILERFSAQQFPDLHSELNLSSLELGDSALYFCASSVGEGSSYEQYFGPGTRLTVT.

The chain is built from TRBV4-3 and TRBJ2-3; 8 nucleotides align to TRBD2. Germline CDR1 is LGHNA and CDR2 is YSLEER. V was clipped by 1 base and J by 0 bases; unmatched bases: 6. The CDR3 sequence is 17 residues long. The chain's CDR3 is CASSQVPTGGSTDTQYF. As DNA, the CDR3 is TGCGCCAGCAGCCAAGTTCCAACGGGGGGGAGCACAGATACGCAGTATTTT.

With respect to this clone: A much larger clone is a single base away; this may be a read error. V usage is TRBV19 and J usage is TRBJ2-3; 7 nucleotides align to TRBD1. V shed 6 bases, J shed 3 bases, and the junction held 3 bases outside the gene matches. Per the germline V gene, CDR1 is LNHDA and CDR2 is SQIVND (reference sequence). The CDR3 is 13 amino acids. The CDR3 sequence: CASSSRGTDTQYF. For the CDR3, the DNA is TGTGCCAGTAGCTCCAGGGGGACAGATACGCAGTATTTT.

V gene TRBV14 combines with J gene TRBJ2-1; D unclear. From germline, CDR1 is SGHDN and CDR2 FVKESK. The CDR3 is 11 amino acids. The V end was cut by 3 bases, the J end by 6 bases, with 3 bases between. CDR3 residues: CASSHRNEQFF. The CDR3 DNA reads as TGTGCCAGCAGCCATCGCAATGAGCAGTTCTTC.

V and J are TRBV19 and TRBJ1-4; possible D gene TRBD1, 5 bases. Deletions cut 3 bases from V and 1 base from J, with 9 bases between. This CDR3 spans 15 amino acids. Germline-derived CDR1 and CDR2 are LNHDA and SQIVND (reference sequence). The DNA of the CDR3 is TGTGCCAGTAGTATGGGGGGACGAACTAATGAAAAACTGTTTTTT. This sequence encodes CASSMGGRTNEKLFF.

The chain uses TRBV5-8 and TRBJ1-4, with 10 bases lining up with TRBD1. This CDR3 contains 15 residues. CDR1 is SGHTS, CDR2 YDEGEE, per germline. J gave up 5 bases and V 2 bases, and 3 bases lay outside the gene matches. CDR3 region: CASSFRQGANEKLFF. The CDR3 coding sequence is TGTGCCAGCAGCTTTAGACAGGGGGCAAATGAAAAACTGTTTTTT.

This sequence joins TRBV2 and TRBJ2-2, with 8 positions matching TRBD2. The CDR3 is 14 amino acids. V lost 8 bases, J lost 6 bases, and 8 bases stayed unmatched. The V gene's germline CDR1 is SNHLY and CDR2 FYNNEI. The CDR3 is CASSSGRVAGELFF. CDR3 nucleotides: TGTGCCAGCTCCAGCGGGAGAGTAGCCGGGGAGCTGTTTTTT. Combining the CDR3 with reference TRBV2 and TRBJ2-2 gives the whole variable domain EPEVTQTPSHQVTQMGQEVILRCVPISNHLYFYWYRQILGQKVEFLVSFYNNEISEKSEIFDDQFSVERPDGSNFTLKIRSTKLEDSAMYFCASSSGRVAGELFFGEGSRLTVL.

The V and J genes are TRBV27 and TRBJ2-2; D might be TRBD2 (6 bases). Germline V lookup: CDR1 MNHEY, CDR2 SMNVEV (reference sequence). Trimming removed 3 bases from V and 5 bases from J, with 13 bases in between. The CDR3 contains 15 residues. The DNA of the CDR3 is TGTGCCAGCAGTTTCGTAGGAGGGGCAACCGGGGAGCTGTTTTTT. As protein: CASSFVGGATGELFF.

There are a few counts of this clone. The J gene is TRBJ1-2, the V gene TRBV6-1, with unresolved D. Germline V gene sequence: CDR1 MNHNS, CDR2 SASEGT. Between the trimmed V and J ends, which lost 3 bases and 5 bases, there was a span of 16 bases. The CDR3 is 15 amino acids. The CDR3 loop is CASSEPGSGPYGYTF. The CDR3 DNA reads as TGTGCCAGCAGTGAGCCGGGAAGTGGTCCGTATGGCTACACCTTC.

The rearrangement uses TRBV6-1 and TRBJ2-2, with 10 bases fitting TRBD1. The CDR3 totals 16 residues. V lost 4 bases, J lost 6 bases, and 8 bases stayed unmatched. Germline CDR1 reads MNHNS; CDR2 reads SASEGT. The CDR3 here is CASSATSGQGAGELFF. CDR3 nucleotide sequence: TGTGCCAGCAGTGCCACGTCAGGACAGGGGGCCGGGGAGCTGTTTTTT.

The V gene is TRBV6-2 or TRBV6-3, the J gene TRBJ1-2; D might be TRBD1 (6 bases). The CDR3 has 13 residues. From germline, CDR1 is MNHEY and CDR2 SVGEGT. The V and J ends lost 2 bases and 4 bases respectively, with 8 bases between them. CDR3 nucleotide sequence: TGTGCCAGCAGTTACGGGGGCTCCTATGGCTACACCTTC. It yields the protein CASSYGGSYGYTF.

The chain employs TRBV2 and TRBJ1-1; D remains ambiguous. This CDR3 contains 16 residues. Between the trimmed V and J ends, which lost 1 base and 1 base, there was a span of 13 bases. Germline CDR1 SNHLY, CDR2 FYNNEI. CDR3 sequence reads: CASSEGSRSRNTEAFF. For the CDR3, the DNA is TGTGCCAGCAGTGAAGGGTCGAGGTCCAGGAACACTGAAGCTTTCTTT.

The J gene is TRBJ2-7, the V gene TRBV28; TRBD2 matches at 7 bases. V lost 1 base, J lost 2 bases, and 8 bases stayed unmatched. Germline CDR1 MDHEN, CDR2 SYDVKM. This CDR3 is 16 amino acids long. The CDR3 loop is CASSLLSERGTYEQYF. The CDR3 DNA is TGTGCCAGCAGTTTATTGAGCGAGCGGGGTACCTACGAGCAGTACTTC.